This TCR beta chain was identified in a study of cytomegalovirus exposure and HLA in healthy donors. Study-wide findings and caveats: V- and J-gene trimming of TCR beta was linked (in a later analysis) to a missense DCLRE1C variant.

Trimming cost V 7 bases and J 6 bases, with 19 bases left between them. The germline CDR1 and CDR2 sequences are SGHNT and YYREEE (reference sequence). There are 14 residues in the CDR3. Healthy bone marrow donors made up the donor group. Amplification used 60 Vbeta primers and 13 Jbeta primers. Data came from immunoSEQ multiplex PCR; TCRdb stores just in-frame clones and leaves some out. The sample consists of around 70,000 clones, more than 55% of them appearing once. Details on this clone: Its antigen is not known.

The specimen was PBMCs. The rearrangement links TRBV5-4 to TRBJ1-1, with D maybe TRBD1 (5 bases). The TCR sequence derives from a man aged 55 to 70 in good health and CMV-seropositive. The DNA for the CDR3 is TGTGCCAGCCGGCCGTTGACGTCGGGGGCTGAAGCTTTCTTT. Translating it yields CASRPLTSGAEAFF.